Listed below are T cell receptor beta chains from one sample, sequenced in a study of blood T cell repertoires in COVID-19. Profiling relied on immunoSEQ multiplex PCR, and the TCRdb table lists in-frame clones only, not all of them. In the table there are 100,000 to 150,000 clones, about 80% of which are singletons. Sequenced material: PBMCs or T cells enriched from blood (not recorded which). All receptors come from a man aged 35-49 years with acute COVID-19. The CDR3 runs from the conserved cysteine through the conserved F or W. The order of the fields is CDR3 DNA, CDR3 protein, J gene, D gene, clone size, V gene. The D gene is left open where the match is weak. Not all rows give a size; the values are once, few, many and, for expanded clones, a class.

DNA: TGTGCCAGCAGTTTGGGAGGGGACGAGCAGTACTTC; CDR3: CASSLGGDEQYF; J: TRBJ2-7; D: TRBD2; size: -; V: TRBV12-3/TRBV12-4
DNA: TGTGCCAGCAGCTTAGGTCGAGATCGATACTATGGCTACACCTTC; CDR3: CASSLGRDRYYGYTF; J: TRBJ1-2; D: -; size: -; V: TRBV7-2
DNA: TGCAGTGATGGAGGACAAGAGACCCAGTACTTC; CDR3: CSDGGQETQYF; J: TRBJ2-5; D: -; size: -; V: TRBV20-1
DNA: TGTGCCAGCAACGGACAGACGAACACTGAAGCTTTCTTT; CDR3: CASNGQTNTEAFF; J: TRBJ1-1; D: -; size: -; V: TRBV2
DNA: TGTGCCACCAGGGGGACAGGGGGGACTGAAGCTTTCTTT; CDR3: CATRGTGGTEAFF; J: TRBJ1-1; D: TRBD1; size: -; V: TRBV24-1
DNA: TGTGCCACCAGCAGAGATAGATCCGGCAATCAGCCCCAGCATTTT; CDR3: CATSRDRSGNQPQHF; J: TRBJ1-5; D: -; size: -; V: TRBV15
DNA: TGTGCCAGCAGTGCCCCTCCGACAGGGGTAAGGACTGAAGCTTTCTTT; CDR3: CASSAPPTGVRTEAFF; J: TRBJ1-1; D: TRBD1; size: -; V: TRBV6-1
DNA: TGTGCCAGCTCACCGCCCGGGACAGGGAACGCTGAAGCTTTCTTT; CDR3: CASSPPGTGNAEAFF; J: TRBJ1-1; D: TRBD1; size: -; V: TRBV18
DNA: TGTGCCAGCAGCCCTGGACAGGGGGCACGCGAAAAACTGTTTTTT; CDR3: CASSPGQGAREKLFF; J: TRBJ1-4; D: TRBD1; size: once; V: TRBV5-8
DNA: TGTGCCAGCAGCCCCGGGCGGACTTCTGAAGCTTTCTTT; CDR3: CASSPGRTSEAFF; J: TRBJ1-1; D: -; size: once; V: TRBV12-3/TRBV12-4
DNA: TGTGCCAGCTCACCAATGGAGGATACGCAGTATTTT; CDR3: CASSPMEDTQYF; J: TRBJ2-3; D: -; size: -; V: TRBV18
DNA: TGTGCCAGCAAGGGTTCCTCGGGAACTGAAGCTTTCTTT; CDR3: CASKGSSGTEAFF; J: TRBJ1-1; D: -; size: -; V: TRBV12-3/TRBV12-4
DNA: TGTGCCAGCTCACCCGACTCCTGGGAAGCTTTCTTT; CDR3: CASSPDSWEAFF; J: TRBJ1-1; D: -; size: -; V: TRBV18
DNA: TGTGCCACCAGTGATTTTTGCACTCAGGGAGCTTTCTTT; CDR3: CATSDFCTQGAFF; J: TRBJ1-1; D: -; size: -; V: TRBV24-1
DNA: TGTGCCAGCGGGGAGACAGGGAGGAGAACTGAAGCTTTCTTT; CDR3: CASGETGRRTEAFF; J: TRBJ1-1; D: TRBD1; size: -; V: TRBV11-2
DNA: TGTGCCAGCAGCACCGACAGGGACTACGAGCAGTACTTC; CDR3: CASSTDRDYEQYF; J: TRBJ2-7; D: TRBD1; size: -; V: TRBV11-3
DNA: TGTGCCAGCAGTTCGAGGACAGACTTCTGGCCCCAGCATTTT; CDR3: CASSSRTDFWPQHF; J: TRBJ1-5; D: -; size: -; V: TRBV28
DNA: TGTGCCAGCAGCCTCCAGGGGACGGCCGGGGAGCTGTTTTTT; CDR3: CASSLQGTAGELFF; J: TRBJ2-2; D: -; size: -; V: TRBV7-3
DNA: TGTGCCATCAGTGAGGGGGCAGGACCCCTCTACGAGCAGTACTTC; CDR3: CAISEGAGPLYEQYF; J: TRBJ2-7; D: -; size: -; V: TRBV10-3
DNA: TGTGCCAGCAGCTTGCTCGGAGACGAGCAGTACTTC; CDR3: CASSLLGDEQYF; J: TRBJ2-7; D: -; size: -; V: TRBV5-5
DNA: TGTGCCAGCAGTTACGAGGGGACATATGGCTACACCTTC; CDR3: CASSYEGTYGYTF; J: TRBJ1-2; D: -; size: -; V: TRBV6-5
DNA: TGTGCCAGCACCCCTGGGGGAGGTGGAGGCTACACCTTC; CDR3: CASTPGGGGGYTF; J: TRBJ1-2; D: -; size: once; V: TRBV21-1
DNA: TGTGCAGAAGCAGGGGATTCTAATCATGGCTACACCTTC; CDR3: CAEAGDSNHGYTF; J: TRBJ1-2; D: -; size: few; V: TRBV6-6
DNA: TGTGCCAGCAGTTCTAGCGGGACAGAGGAGACCCAGTACTTC; CDR3: CASSSSGTEETQYF; J: TRBJ2-5; D: TRBD2; size: -; V: TRBV27
DNA: TGTGCCAGCAGAATCATTAGCGGGGGACCCACAGATACGCAGTATTTT; CDR3: CASRIISGGPTDTQYF; J: TRBJ2-3; D: TRBD2; size: -; V: TRBV27
DNA: TGTGCCTCGGGTCGAAGCGAGACCCAGTACTTC; CDR3: CASGRSETQYF; J: TRBJ2-5; D: -; size: -; V: TRBV27
DNA: TGTGCCAGCAGTCGCCGGGACAGAGGCTCACCCCTCCACTTT; CDR3: CASSRRDRGSPLHF; J: TRBJ1-6; D: TRBD1; size: -; V: TRBV6-5
DNA: TGTGCCAGCAGTACCACTAGGGTCTACGAGCAGTACTTC; CDR3: CASSTTRVYEQYF; J: TRBJ2-7; D: -; size: -; V: TRBV6-2/TRBV6-3
DNA: TGTGCCAGCAGCGACCGACAGGGAGTGAGCACTGAAGCTTTCTTT; CDR3: CASSDRQGVSTEAFF; J: TRBJ1-1; D: TRBD1; size: -; V: TRBV6-5
DNA: TGTGCCAGCAGCTTAGGGGGGCTGGGGAACACCATATATTTT; CDR3: CASSLGGLGNTIYF; J: TRBJ1-3; D: -; size: few; V: TRBV7-9
DNA: TGTGCCAGCAGCCAAGATCCCCTCTCTGGAAACACCATATATTTT; CDR3: CASSQDPLSGNTIYF; J: TRBJ1-3; D: -; size: -; V: TRBV4-2
DNA: TGTGCCAGCAGTTCAGGGTCAGGTGAAAAACTGTTTTTT; CDR3: CASSSGSGEKLFF; J: TRBJ1-4; D: -; size: -; V: TRBV6-1
DNA: TGTGCCAGCAGCCAAGATGAGTTACCCCTCCACTTT; CDR3: CASSQDELPLHF; J: TRBJ1-6; D: -; size: -; V: TRBV3-1/TRBV3-2
DNA: TGTGCCAGCAGCTACAAACAGGGGGCTGGCTACAATGAGCAGTTCTTC; CDR3: CASSYKQGAGYNEQFF; J: TRBJ2-1; D: TRBD1; size: -; V: TRBV7-3
DNA: TGTGCCAGCAGTTTGGCAGGGCAGACCCAGTACTTC; CDR3: CASSLAGQTQYF; J: TRBJ2-5; D: -; size: -; V: TRBV12-3/TRBV12-4
DNA: TGTGCCAGTAGTATCGGACAGGTTCCCGGGGCCAACGTCCTGACTTTC; CDR3: CASSIGQVPGANVLTF; J: TRBJ2-6; D: TRBD1; size: once; V: TRBV19
DNA: TGTGCCAGCAGTGATTTACCGGGGGGGTTTCCAGATACGCAGTATTTT; CDR3: CASSDLPGGFPDTQYF; J: TRBJ2-3; D: TRBD2; size: -; V: TRBV6-4
DNA: TGTGCCAGCAGTGAGGAGAGCTCTGGGGCCAACGTCCTGACTTTC; CDR3: CASSEESSGANVLTF; J: TRBJ2-6; D: -; size: -; V: TRBV6-4
DNA: TGTGCCAGCAGTGAATCCGGGACAGGGTCCGGCTACACCTTC; CDR3: CASSESGTGSGYTF; J: TRBJ1-2; D: TRBD1; size: -; V: TRBV6-1
DNA: TGTGCCAGCAGCGTAGCGAGCGGGAACTCCTACAATGAGCAGTTCTTC; CDR3: CASSVASGNSYNEQFF; J: TRBJ2-1; D: TRBD2; size: -; V: TRBV9
DNA: TGTGCCAGCACCTCCGGGACTAGCGGGGAAAATGAGCAGTTCTTC; CDR3: CASTSGTSGENEQFF; J: TRBJ2-1; D: TRBD2; size: -; V: TRBV7-9
DNA: TGTGCCAGCAGCTTGGCCCTCTACGAGCAGTACTTC; CDR3: CASSLALYEQYF; J: TRBJ2-7; D: -; size: -; V: TRBV5-5
DNA: TGTGCCAGCAGCGAGCCACAGGGGGTATCCTACGAGCAGTACTTC; CDR3: CASSEPQGVSYEQYF; J: TRBJ2-7; D: TRBD1; size: -; V: TRBV5-6
DNA: TGTGCCAGCAGCCCCTGGAGGGGAGGGTACGAGCAGTACTTC; CDR3: CASSPWRGGYEQYF; J: TRBJ2-7; D: TRBD2; size: -; V: TRBV6-5